Listed below are T cell receptor beta chains from one sample, sequenced in a study of read filtering for tumor transcriptome and immune sequencing. TCRdb used MiXCR to reprocess the reads, holding one entry per CDR3 protein. The table shows 35,000 to 40,000 distinct CDR3 sequences, with roughly 13% occurring only once. Sequencing input: a population of CD138-negative cells sorted from bone marrow. The receptors were sampled from a donor at least 40 years old with multiple myeloma. Both conserved end residues are trimmed from each CDR3. The order of the fields is V gene, CDR3 protein.

TRBV19	ASSIGLFSNRPQH
TRBV5-1	ASSLGANQPQH
TRBV27	ASSLLAGPDEAF
TRBV11-3	ASSQGSLGGTDTQY
TRBV4-2	ASSQDRQQALV
TRBV20-1	SAKGLAGDTQY
TRBV12-3/TRBV12-4	ASSFYDIAGDSSYEQY
TRBV10-2	ATKGGGLTYEQY
TRBV7-9	ASSPLWQGAINEQF
TRBV2	ASRQFSVNQPQH
TRBV7-9	ASSLNLGPSYEQY
TRBV23-1	ASSRGRGGNEQF
TRBV6-2/TRBV6-3	ASIGLPAEKLF
TRBV7-6	ASSPGQFQPQH
TRBV24-1	ATSDWTAGGPQH
TRBV7-2	ASSPDWNTEAF
TRBV24-1	ATSDSKRSSGSSTDTQY
TRBV20-1	SARNRDYDTGELF
TRBV20-1	SARDGDVRSEQY
TRBV9	ASSVAGSTPTEAF
TRBV6-5	AAAFLDRETQY
TRBV24-1	ATSSGRPEAYNEQF
TRBV9	ASSVVAGGTNTGELV
TRBV12-3/TRBV12-4	ASSLALNRLGTYNEQF
TRBV6-6	ASSYSGRESNQPQH
TRBV6-6	ASSYRRTGGGETQY
TRBV5-1	ASSLEGLAGGPTDTQY
TRBV28	ASSLDRKQF
TRBV28	ASSLGSVNEQF
TRBV28	ASSLRGDGQPQH
TRBV6-2/TRBV6-3	ASSGRNFGLQY
TRBV7-9	ASSPFPQSYEQY
TRBV5-4	ASSFDPPNTGELF
TRBV6-1	ASSESHGRCEQY
TRBV12-3/TRBV12-4	ASTAGTGVLYEQF
TRBV29-1	SVSSGSSYEQY
TRBV30	AWNQIQETQY
TRBV7-2	ASSLGGTDTQY
TRBV20-1	SAEGLAASTYEQY
TRBV27	ASSPEGVAGKSTDTQY
TRBV6-6	ASDSPGLENEQF
TRBV3-1	ASSQVLYYEQY
TRBV30	AWSVGMGSNQPQH
TRBV28	ASSPLGEWMDEAF
TRBV12-3/TRBV12-4	ASSFSPGGNNSPLH
TRBV6-6	ASSPGLAAKTYNEQF
TRBV6-1	ASSENGVASNQPQH
TRBV28	ASRTSGANVLT
TRBV29-1	SVATGGYEQY
TRBV7-8	ASSFRELTGHPETQY
TRBV10-3	AISATGRTDTQY
TRBV5-5	ASSLATQIYNEQF
TRBV7-9	ASSLERQGTEAF
TRBV2	ASKQGGAGSDTQY
TRBV5-6	ASSQETGRTGELF
TRBV7-8	ASSLAPTGVSYEQY
TRBV20-1	SARDGIWGAVGSYEQY
TRBV20-1	SAKGAPGQGLTGELF